Shown below are 32 T cell receptor beta chains from a single sample sequenced in a study of cytomegalovirus exposure and HLA in healthy donors. PCR used 60 Vbeta primers and 13 Jbeta primers. Method: immunoSEQ multiplex PCR; TCRdb's copy keeps in-frame clones and lacks some. The sample carries 100,000 to 150,000 clones, around 80% recorded once. Sequenced sample: PBMCs. Receptor source: a man aged 30 to 45 in good health and CMV-seropositive.

CDR3 loop: CASSPGGRETQYF. The CDR3 DNA sequence: TGTGCCAGCAGCCCAGGGGGCCGGGAGACCCAGTACTTC. The rearrangement uses TRBV6-5 and TRBJ2-5; 8 nucleotides line up with TRBD1. The CDR3 has 13 amino acids. The germline V gene encodes CDR1 MNHEY and CDR2 SVGAGI. V trimming: 6 bases; J trimming: 5 bases; junction bases outside the gene matches: 5.

The V and J genes are TRBV10-1 and TRBJ2-3; D remains ambiguous. Germline V lookup: CDR1 WNHNN, CDR2 SYGVQD (reference sequence). The CDR3 has 14 amino acids. Trimming pared 2 bases from V and 0 bases from J, leaving 6 bases between. CDR3 nucleotides: TGCGCCAGCAGTGAGGAGTTGAGCACAGATACGCAGTATTTT. Translated: CASSEELSTDTQYF.

This chain links TRBV18 with TRBJ2-7; D is unclear. Germline CDR1 reads KGHSH; CDR2 reads LQKENI. CDR3 length equals 12 residues. V shed 5 bases and J shed 5 bases, with 10 bases lying between them. CDR3: CASSRTENEQYF. The CDR3 DNA is TGTGCCAGCTCAAGAACGGAGAACGAGCAGTACTTC.

The gene calls are TRBV5-3 and TRBJ1-1, with D hard to call. TRBV5-3 is treated as an ORF (open reading frame) with a function not yet certain. Trimming shortened V by 3 bases and J by 3 bases, and 21 bases separated the two germline ends. CDR3 length: 17 residues. The CDR3 sequence: CARSSPEQLLGYTEAFF. The DNA for the CDR3 is TGTGCCAGAAGCTCACCCGAACAACTTCTCGGGTACACTGAAGCTTTCTTT.

Concerning this clone: A junction boundary mismatches the germline segment, possibly from a read error. The rearrangement joins TRBV7-9 to TRBJ1-2; no firm D call. In germline, CDR1 is SEHNR, CDR2 FQNEAQ (reference sequence). The CDR3 extends over 14 amino acids. This CDR3 reads CASSLAWPEDGYTF. The CDR3, as DNA: TGTGCCAGCAGCTTAGCTTGGCCAGAGGATGGTTACACCTTC.

This sequence joins TRBV15 and TRBJ2-1; D unclear. The germline gives CDR1 LNHNV, CDR2 YYDKDF (reference sequence). V was cut by 3 bases and J by 3 bases, with 6 bases left in between. The CDR3 length is 13 residues. This CDR3 is CATSSTVYNEQFF. The CDR3, as DNA: TGTGCCACCAGCAGCACGGTCTACAATGAGCAGTTCTTC.

The chain's CDR3 is CASSLITREREQYF. In DNA form, the CDR3 reads TGTGCCAGCAGCTTAATCACACGGGAGAGAGAGCAGTACTTC. The chain is built from TRBV11-2 and TRBJ2-7, with D possibly being TRBD2 (6 bases). V lost 2 bases, J lost 7 bases, and 15 bases lay in between. The CDR3 length is 14 residues. Germline V gene data show CDR1 as SGHAT and CDR2 as FQNNGV.

V is TRBV6-5 and J is TRBJ2-7, with D possibly matching TRBD2 (5 bases). The length of the CDR3 is 12 residues. CDR1 and CDR2 from the germline V gene are MNHEY and SVGAGI. Deletions cut 6 bases from V and 4 bases from J, with 10 bases between. This CDR3 reads CASSLGAYEQYF. The CDR3 DNA reads as TGTGCCAGCAGCCTGGGAGCGTACGAGCAGTACTTC.

The chain is built from TRBV5-4 and TRBJ2-7; TRBD1 matches 7 bases. The CDR3 has 14 residues. V trimming: 4 bases; J trimming: 4 bases; junction bases outside the gene matches: 8. From germline, CDR1 is SGHNT and CDR2 YYREEE (reference sequence). The CDR3 DNA follows: TGTGCCAGCAGCCTGGGACAGAGCCGGTACGAGCAGTACTTC. Protein product: CASSLGQSRYEQYF.

This clone was seen more than once but under ten times. The chain recombines TRBV4-2 with TRBJ1-4; D is uncertain. The CDR3 covers 16 residues. V gave up 0 bases and J gave up 8 bases, with 16 bases separating them. CDR1 is LGHNA and CDR2 is YNFKEQ in the germline V gene. Written as DNA, the CDR3 is TGTGCCAGCAGCCAAGAGGAGTCAGAGGCGGCCGAAAAACTGTTTTTT. It yields the protein CASSQEESEAAEKLFF.

The chain recombines TRBV30 with TRBJ2-3, with unresolved D. V lost 4 bases, J lost 2 bases, and 22 bases lay in between. The CDR3 is made up of 17 amino acids. Germline lookup yields CDR1 GTSNPN and CDR2 SVGIG (reference sequence). The CDR3 protein is CAWTPRKEPEATDTQYF. Written as DNA, the CDR3 is TGTGCCTGGACGCCCCGGAAGGAGCCCGAAGCCACAGATACGCAGTATTTT. Supplemented by reference TRBV30 and TRBJ2-3, the full variable domain reads SQTIHQWPATLVQPVGSPLSLECTVEGTSNPNLYWYRQAAGRGLQLLFYSVGIGQISSEVPQNLSASRPQDRQFILSSKKLLLSDSGFYLCAWTPRKEPEATDTQYFGPGTRLTVL.

V and J are TRBV5-1 and TRBJ1-2; possible D gene TRBD1, 6 bases. CDR3 size: 15 residues. V lost 3 bases to trimming and J lost 0 bases, with 12 bases between them. Germline CDR1 and CDR2: SGHRS and YFSETQ. As DNA, the CDR3 is TGCGCCAGCAGCTCCGGACAGAGCCCTAACTATGGCTACACCTTC. It codes for CASSSGQSPNYGYTF.

The chain joins TRBV28 to TRBJ2-4, with TRBD2 matching over 10 bases. The CDR3 totals 14 residues. CDR1 is MDHEN and CDR2 is SYDVKM in the germline V gene. V gave up 7 bases and J gave up 7 bases; unmatched junction bases: 7. CDR3 nucleotide sequence: TGTGCCAGCACTAGCGGGGGATCCGGGAACATTCAGTACTTC. Residues: CASTSGGSGNIQYF. Full variable domain (outside the CDR3, taken from reference TRBV28 and TRBJ2-4): DVKVTQSSRYLVKRTGEKVFLECVQDMDHENMFWYRQDPGLGLRLIYFSYDVKMKEKGDIPEGYSVSREKKERFSLILESASTNQTSMYLCASTSGGSGNIQYFGAGTRLSVL.

V is TRBV19 and J is TRBJ2-1, with D perhaps matching TRBD1 (5 bases). The CDR3 spans 13 residues. Germline loops: CDR1 LNHDA, CDR2 SQIVND (reference sequence). V lost 5 bases, J lost 8 bases, and 13 bases lay in between. CDR3 region: CASSEAGWDEQFF. The CDR3 DNA follows: TGTGCCAGTAGTGAGGCAGGGTGGGATGAGCAGTTCTTC.

J is TRBJ2-7 and V is TRBV5-4, with TRBD2 matching over 7 bases. The CDR3 length is 15 residues. The J segment lost 3 bases and the V segment lost 3 bases, leaving 9 bases of the junction unmatched. CDR1 SGHNT and CDR2 YYREEE come from the germline V gene (reference sequence). The CDR3 bases are TGTGCCAGCAGCTCAGGTTCGGCTAGCGGCTACGAGCAGTACTTC. As protein: CASSSGSASGYEQYF.

This clone appeared a few times. V usage is TRBV19 and J usage is TRBJ2-7, with D perhaps matching TRBD2 (5 bases). The V gene lost 7 bases and the J gene lost 1 base, with 20 bases spanning the gap. The CDR3 spans 16 residues. CDR1 and CDR2 (germline): LNHDA, SQIVND (reference sequence). CDR3 loop: CASTPRGVASSYEQYF. The CDR3 region has the DNA TGTGCCAGTACCCCCCGGGGAGTAGCGAGTTCCTACGAGCAGTACTTC.

The V call is TRBV7-2, the J call TRBJ1-4; tentative D call: TRBD1 (5 bases). There are 15 residues in the CDR3. Germline values: CDR1 SGHTA, CDR2 FQGNSA. The V gene lost 3 bases and the J gene lost 4 bases, with 12 bases spanning the gap. CDR3 DNA sequence: TGTGCCAGCAGCTTTGGGCGCAGGGATAATGAAAAACTGTTTTTT. Translating gives CASSFGRRDNEKLFF. Full variable domain (outside the CDR3, taken from reference TRBV7-2 and TRBJ1-4): GAGVSQSPSNKVTEKGKDVELRCDPISGHTALYWYRQSLGQGLEFLIYFQGNSAPDKSGLPSDRFSAERTGGSVSTLTIQRTQQEDSAVYLCASSFGRRDNEKLFFGSGTQLSVL.

The chain links TRBV6-5 to TRBJ1-1; D not certain. CDR3 length equals 13 residues. Germline-derived CDR1 and CDR2 are MNHEY and SVGAGI. V was cut by 2 bases and J by 1 base, with 5 bases left in between. DNA for the CDR3: TGTGCCAGCAGTTACCGCGGGAACACTGAAGCTTTCTTT. Residues: CASSYRGNTEAFF.

The V call is TRBV28, the J call TRBJ1-3; unclear D gene. Germline V gives CDR1 MDHEN, CDR2 SYDVKM. The CDR3 is 13 amino acids. V lost 5 bases and J 4 bases, leaving 9 bases between the germline ends. CDR3 bases: TGTGCCAGCAGTGTCGGGTTCGGAAACACCATATATTTT. Amino acids: CASSVGFGNTIYF.

The genes are TRBV30 and TRBJ1-5; TRBD1 matches at 7 bases. Trimming took 3 bases from V and 4 from J; bases not matched to a gene: 3. The germline gives CDR1 GTSNPN, CDR2 SVGIG (reference sequence). CDR3 length equals 13 residues. CDR3 in amino acids: CAWSGQVNQPQHF. The CDR3 DNA sequence: TGTGCCTGGAGCGGACAGGTAAATCAGCCCCAGCATTTT.

Only a few counts were recorded for this clone. The CDR3 loop is CASSTQPGLAGLQETQYF. The CDR3 region has the DNA TGTGCCAGTAGTACCCAACCGGGACTAGCGGGCCTCCAAGAGACCCAGTACTTC. The V and J genes are TRBV19 and TRBJ2-5; 12 bases are a match to TRBD2. CDR1 is LNHDA, CDR2 SQIVND, per germline (reference sequence). This CDR3 spans 18 amino acids. J gave up 1 base and V 4 bases, and 10 bases lay outside the gene matches.

The chain joins TRBV5-6 to TRBJ2-1, with D perhaps matching TRBD2 (6 bases). Trimming left V 4 bases short and J 5 bases short, with 13 bases between. Germline CDR1 reads SGHDT; CDR2 reads YYEEEE. The CDR3 is made up of 14 amino acids. CDR3: CASSPRDLNNEQFF. In DNA, the CDR3 is TGTGCCAGCAGCCCCCGGGACTTAAACAATGAGCAGTTCTTC.

The V gene is TRBV28, the J gene TRBJ2-7, with 8 bases lining up with TRBD2. Germline assignment: CDR1 MDHEN and CDR2 SYDVKM. V was pared by 6 bases and J by 2 bases, with 12 bases of the junction left unmatched. This CDR3 has 16 amino acids. In DNA form, the CDR3 reads TGTGCCAGCAGGGGGACGGGGGGGACGGAGGCCTACGAGCAGTACTTC. This gives the protein CASRGTGGTEAYEQYF.

The V call is TRBV5-8, the J call TRBJ1-2; unclear D gene. CDR1 SGHTS and CDR2 YDEGEE come from the germline V gene. The CDR3 covers 12 residues. The V and J ends lost 2 bases and 7 bases respectively, with 9 bases between them. In DNA form, the CDR3 reads TGTGCCAGCAGCTTCGGTAGAACTGGCTACACCTTC. Encoded protein: CASSFGRTGYTF.

The V call is TRBV19, the J call TRBJ2-1; 10 bases agree with TRBD2. V lost 7 bases to trimming and J lost 0 bases; unmatched junction nucleotides: 6. The CDR3 consists of 16 residues. CDR1 LNHDA and CDR2 SQIVND come from the germline V gene (reference sequence). The DNA for the CDR3 is TGTGCCAGTACTAGGACTAGCGGTGACTCCTACAATGAGCAGTTCTTC. It encodes CASTRTSGDSYNEQFF. Drawing the rest from reference TRBV19 and TRBJ2-1, the complete variable domain is DGGITQSPKYLFRKEGQNVTLSCEQNLNHDAMYWYRQDPGQGLRLIYYSQIVNDFQKGDIAEGYSVSREKKESFPLTVTSAQKNPTAFYLCASTRTSGDSYNEQFFGPGTRLTVL.

This rearrangement joins TRBV4-2 to TRBJ2-4, with a tentative D call TRBD2 (6 bases). Germline CDR1 reads LGHNA; CDR2 reads YNFKEQ. The CDR3 length is 16 residues. Trimming shortened V by 1 base and J by 4 bases, and 14 bases separated the two germline ends. The CDR3 is CASSQAGGKEKNIQYF. CDR3 nucleotide sequence: TGTGCCAGCAGCCAAGCTGGCGGGAAGGAGAAAAACATTCAGTACTTC.

The rearrangement links TRBV2 to TRBJ2-3, with D unclear. Trimming left V 6 bases short and J 2 bases short, with 9 bases between. Germline lookup yields CDR1 SNHLY and CDR2 FYNNEI. The length of the CDR3 is 13 residues. The CDR3 loop is CASSAVLTDTQYF. The DNA for the CDR3 is TGTGCCAGCAGCGCGGTACTCACAGATACGCAGTATTTT.

J is TRBJ2-1 and V is TRBV7-2; 11 positions match TRBD2. With 5 bases clipped from V and 5 bases from J, the junction kept 8 bases outside the gene matches. The germline gives CDR1 SGHTA, CDR2 FQGNSA. CDR3 length: 16 amino acids. The CDR3 spells CASSRNSGRAHNEQFF. The DNA for the CDR3 is TGTGCCAGCAGCCGAAATAGCGGGAGGGCCCACAATGAGCAGTTCTTC.

The chain uses TRBV7-9 and TRBJ2-5; no clear D. The CDR3 has 14 amino acids. Germline V gene lookup returns CDR1 SEHNR and CDR2 FQNEAQ (reference sequence). Trimming cost V 2 bases and J 5 bases, with 12 bases left between them. The CDR3 coding sequence is TGTGCCAGCAGCTTAAGCGCTAGTGGGGAGACCCAGTACTTC. Translated, it gives CASSLSASGETQYF.

The V call is TRBV6-1, the J call TRBJ2-1; D ambiguous. Per the germline V gene, CDR1 is MNHNS and CDR2 is SASEGT. V shed 2 bases and J shed 0 bases, with 8 bases lying between them. CDR3 size: 15 residues. The CDR3 DNA reads as TGTGCCAGCAGTGAAAAGTACTCCTCCTACAATGAGCAGTTCTTC. Protein product: CASSEKYSSYNEQFF.

The chain has TRBV7-2 and TRBJ1-5, with 8 nucleotides matching TRBD1. With 5 bases clipped from V and 6 bases from J, the junction kept 9 bases outside the gene matches. The CDR3 has 15 amino acids. CDR1 and CDR2 from the germline V gene are SGHTA and FQGNSA. The CDR3 bases are TGTGCCAGCAGCAGCCGGCAGGGGGCGGGTCAGCCCCAGCATTTT. Its translation: CASSSRQGAGQPQHF.

This chain links TRBV6-6 with TRBJ2-5; 11 nucleotides align to TRBD2. The CDR3 runs to 14 residues. The junction had 11 bases not matched to a gene; V was cut back by 10 bases and J by 7 bases. CDR1 is MNHNY and CDR2 is SVGAGI in the germline V gene (reference sequence). CDR3 nucleotides: TGTGCCACTGGACTAGCGGGCCGTATTTGGACCCAGTACTTC. Translating it yields CATGLAGRIWTQYF.